Detailed here is one T cell receptor beta chain. There is no known antigen for this receptor. The input lacks base qualities; no much larger clone sits a single base away. The immunoSEQ Assay, a bias-controlled multiplex PCR, was used to amplify TCRbeta CDR3 regions from genomic DNA. On the authors' methods: The number of nucleated cells in each sample was estimated from the amplification of reference gene primers within the assay. Sequence reads were collapsed and filtered to measure the absolute abundance of every unique TCRbeta CDR3 rearrangement. Productive Simpson clonality was computed per sample as the square root of Simpson's diversity index over productive rearrangements. This immuneACCESS table, as held by TCRdb, lists in-frame sequences with V and J called but not all clones. Of the missing ones, under half trace to an unresolved V gene in checked studies; the others have no known cause. V, J and clone size derive from that table, while D and trimming were established from the DNA sequence. For this sample there are approximately 75,000 clones; 84% appear just once. Clones ranked in the top ten supply approximately 20% of the sample.

The sample is drawn from a study of blood T cell repertoires in COVID-19 (dated by TCRdb to 2018 to 2021). About the study as a whole: Collaborator samples came from the United States, Italy and Spain and covered acute and convalescent phases of COVID-19. The prospective study material was composed of cDNA or gDNA derived from T cells, B-cell-depleted T cells, or PBMCs. Deeply sampled blood TCRbeta repertoires from subjects exposed to, actively infected with, or recovered from COVID-19 were included in the dataset. The repertoires were made available in a free public database intended to serve as a resource for research on the immune response to SARS-CoV-2. The samples were drawn from the first 160 participants of the ongoing ImmuneRACE study and from some 1,300 subjects provided by 6 global collaborators. The sample metadata nearly always contained a de-identified subject ID, COVID-19 status, age in years and sex. HLA class I and class II types, where available, came from metadata supplied by the sample provider rather than from assay-based typing. Overall study outcomes, separate from this receptor: The quantity of clinical and demographic metadata differed by source and by participant and was supplied without curation.

V lost 2 bases and J lost 3 bases; the stretch between them is 7 bases long. The cysteine opens and the phenylalanine closes a CDR3 of 13 amino acids. The retained sequence is limited to the CDR3, 39 bases, with the frame set at the first base. The germline V gene (reference sequence) gives CDR1 as MNHNY and CDR2 as SVGAGI. Each collaborating institution followed its own protocols to collect whole blood in K2EDTA tubes. For TCRbeta analysis, collaborators shipped samples as frozen whole blood, isolated PBMCs, or DNA extracted from either of those sample types. Sequencing input: peripheral blood. This receptor was taken from a woman in her fifties or sixties with acute or convalescent COVID-19. Recombination connected TRBV6-6 to TRBJ1-2; TRBD1 is a weak D gene call, 5 bases matching. The CDR3 corresponds to CASSYLRDYGYTF. The sequenced DNA is TGTGCCAGCAGTTACCTCAGGGACTATGGCTACACCTTC.